Detailed here is one T cell receptor (beta chain). Its antigen remains unknown. V was trimmed by 2 bases and J by 3 bases, leaving 22 bases between them. The CDR3 length is 19 residues. Germline lookup yields CDR1 ENHRY and CDR2 SYGVKD. Produced via immunoSEQ multiplex PCR; TCRdb's table is partial and in-frame only. The data hold around 2.5 million clones, with over 85% observed a single time. The data belong to a study of shared clonotypes between healthy human individuals. Points from the study as a whole: An expected dependence of interdonor clonotype sharing on sequencing depth was noted.

There were only Caucasian adults among the donors, and all lived in Nashville, Tennessee. Sequencing used naive CD4+ T cells from PBMCs. Subset here: CD45RA+ positively selected. The chain is built from TRBV10-3 and TRBJ1-4; D may be TRBD1 (6 bases). The sequence came from a man between 18 and 29 years old in good health. Some clones in this sample may be carry-over from other donors' samples. In nucleotides, the CDR3 is TGTGCCATCAGTGAGAGGAGGCAGGGGACGTTCGGAGCTAATGAAAAACTGTTTTTT. This sequence encodes CAISERRQGTFGANEKLFF.